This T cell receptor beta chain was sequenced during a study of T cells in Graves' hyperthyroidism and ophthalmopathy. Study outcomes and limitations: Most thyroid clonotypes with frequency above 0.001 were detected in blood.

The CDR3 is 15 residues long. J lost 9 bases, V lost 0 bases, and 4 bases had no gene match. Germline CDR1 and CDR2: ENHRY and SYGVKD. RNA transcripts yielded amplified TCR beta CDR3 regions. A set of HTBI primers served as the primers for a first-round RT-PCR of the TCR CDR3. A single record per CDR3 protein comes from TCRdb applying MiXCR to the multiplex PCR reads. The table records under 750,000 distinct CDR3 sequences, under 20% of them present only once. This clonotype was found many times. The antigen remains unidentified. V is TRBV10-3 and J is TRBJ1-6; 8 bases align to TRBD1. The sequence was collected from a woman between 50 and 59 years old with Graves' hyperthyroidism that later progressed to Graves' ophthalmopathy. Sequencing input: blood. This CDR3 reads CAISESQGASSPLHF. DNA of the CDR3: TGTGCCATCAGTGAGTCTCAGGGGGCGAGTTCACCCCTCCACTTT.